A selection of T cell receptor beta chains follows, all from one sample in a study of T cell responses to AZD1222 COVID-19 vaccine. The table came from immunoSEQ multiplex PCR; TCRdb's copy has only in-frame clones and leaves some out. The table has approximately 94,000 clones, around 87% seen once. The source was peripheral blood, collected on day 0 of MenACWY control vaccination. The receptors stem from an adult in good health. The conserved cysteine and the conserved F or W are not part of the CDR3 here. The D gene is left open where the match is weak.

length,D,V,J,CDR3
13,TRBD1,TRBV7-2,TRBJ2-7,ASSLAGGQDYEQY
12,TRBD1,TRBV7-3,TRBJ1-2,ASSPGGQVYGYT
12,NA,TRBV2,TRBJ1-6,ASRSGVSNSPLH
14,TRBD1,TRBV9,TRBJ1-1,ASSVGQGHGNTEAF
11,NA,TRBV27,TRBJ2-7,ASSGPVSDEQY
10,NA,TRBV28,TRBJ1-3,ASSSPGNTIY
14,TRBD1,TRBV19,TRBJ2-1,ASSINAGTGGHEQF
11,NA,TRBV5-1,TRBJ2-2,ASSLATVGELF
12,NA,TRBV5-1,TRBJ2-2,ASSLQGQTGELF
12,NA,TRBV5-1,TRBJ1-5,ASSLAGEGQPQH
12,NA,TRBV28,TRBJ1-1,ASSLSRVDTEAF
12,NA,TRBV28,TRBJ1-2,ASRPPGAGYGYT
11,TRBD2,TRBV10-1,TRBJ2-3,ASASGSPDTQY
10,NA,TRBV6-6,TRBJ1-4,ASSYSNEKLF
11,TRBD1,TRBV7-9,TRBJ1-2,ASSKTGYYGYT
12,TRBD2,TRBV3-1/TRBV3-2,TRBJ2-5,ASSHSGAQETQY
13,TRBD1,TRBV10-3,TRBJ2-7,AISNSGTGIYEQY
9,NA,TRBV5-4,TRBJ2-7,ASSLTDEQY
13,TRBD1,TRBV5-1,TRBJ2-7,ASSPDRGWFDEQY
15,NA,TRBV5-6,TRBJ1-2,ASSSTAVPLFNYGYT
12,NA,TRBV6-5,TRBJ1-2,ASSLQGRQYGYT
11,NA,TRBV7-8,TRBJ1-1,ASSFRMNTEAF
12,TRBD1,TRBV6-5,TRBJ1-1,ASNGDRANTEAF
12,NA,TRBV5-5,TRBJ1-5,ASSLLDFDQPQH
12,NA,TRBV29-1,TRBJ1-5,SVQTADYNQPQH
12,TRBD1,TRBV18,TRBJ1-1,ASSPTGENTEAF
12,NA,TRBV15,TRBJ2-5,ATSRGRGAETQY
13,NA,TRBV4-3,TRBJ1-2,ASSQTGQFLGGYT
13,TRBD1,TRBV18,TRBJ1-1,ASSPSGGAEPEAF
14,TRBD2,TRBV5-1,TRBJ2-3,ASSLGTSGGTDTQY
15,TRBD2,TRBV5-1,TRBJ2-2,ASSSGTSGRSTGELF
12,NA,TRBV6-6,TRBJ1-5,ASSYSGVNQPQH
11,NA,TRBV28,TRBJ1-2,ASSLFEGYGYT
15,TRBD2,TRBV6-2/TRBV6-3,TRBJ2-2,ASSQPRTSGYTGELF
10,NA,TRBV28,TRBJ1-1,ASSLPGTEAF
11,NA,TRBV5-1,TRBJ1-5,ASSLDINQPQH
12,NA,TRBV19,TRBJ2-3,ASSKGRESDTQY
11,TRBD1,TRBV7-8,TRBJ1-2,ASSLGQGGGYT
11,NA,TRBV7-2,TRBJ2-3,ASSTQFTDTQY
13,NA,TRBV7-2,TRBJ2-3,ASSLRIAGTDTQY
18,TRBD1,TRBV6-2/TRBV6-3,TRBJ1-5,ASSYSLNGRRDSLNQPQH
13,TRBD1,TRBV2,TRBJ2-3,ASNQQGKEADTQY
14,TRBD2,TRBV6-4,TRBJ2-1,ASSDSSSGGADEQF
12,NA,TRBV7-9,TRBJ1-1,ASSLDLIDTEAF
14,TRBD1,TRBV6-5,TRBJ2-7,ASSYSGTGGSYEQY
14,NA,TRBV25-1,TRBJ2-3,ASSPLGQDGSDTQY
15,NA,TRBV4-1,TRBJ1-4,ASSQGQVSATNEKLF
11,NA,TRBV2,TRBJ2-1,ASSPLGIGEQF